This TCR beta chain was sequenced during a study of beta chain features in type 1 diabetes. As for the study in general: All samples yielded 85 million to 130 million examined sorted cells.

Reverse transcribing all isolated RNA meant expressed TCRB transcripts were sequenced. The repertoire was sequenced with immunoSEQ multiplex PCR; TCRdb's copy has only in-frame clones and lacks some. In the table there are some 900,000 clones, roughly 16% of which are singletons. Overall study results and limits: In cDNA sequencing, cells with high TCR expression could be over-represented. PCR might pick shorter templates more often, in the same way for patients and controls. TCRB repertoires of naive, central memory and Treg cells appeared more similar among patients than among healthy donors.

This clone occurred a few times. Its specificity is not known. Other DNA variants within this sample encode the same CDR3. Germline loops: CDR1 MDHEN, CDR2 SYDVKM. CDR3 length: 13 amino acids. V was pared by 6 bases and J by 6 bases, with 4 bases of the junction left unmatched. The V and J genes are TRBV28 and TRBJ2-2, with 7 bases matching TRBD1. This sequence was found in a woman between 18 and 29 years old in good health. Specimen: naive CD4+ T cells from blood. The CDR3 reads CASRRTGAGELFF. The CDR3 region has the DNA TGTGCCAGCAGGCGAACAGGGGCCGGGGAGCTGTTTTTT. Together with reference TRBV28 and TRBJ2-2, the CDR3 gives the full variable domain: DVKVTQSSRYLVKRTGEKVFLECVQDMDHENMFWYRQDPGLGLRLIYFSYDVKMKEKGDIPEGYSVSREKKERFSLILESASTNQTSMYLCASRRTGAGELFFGEGSRLTVL.